This is a list of T cell receptor beta chains from one sample in a study of post-analysis software for immune sequencing data. TCRdb fed the PCR reads into MiXCR, producing one record per CDR3 protein. The data show 450,000 to 650,000 distinct CDR3 sequences, 44% seen once. Source material: blood. The receptors here all came from a girl aged 10 to 17 with multiple sclerosis. CDR3s include the opening cysteine and the closing phenylalanine or tryptophan. D genes are given only for firm matches. Not every row has a clone size; where given, it reads once, few, many or a size class.

V: TRBV7-2; J: TRBJ1-2; D: -; length: 16; size: -; DNA: TGTGCCAGCAGCTTAGGTTCGGGGGGTGAGGGCTATGGCTACACCTTC; CDR3: CASSLGSGGEGYGYTF
V: TRBV7-8; J: TRBJ2-1; D: -; length: 15; size: -; DNA: TGTGCCAGCAGCTTACGGGCGGACTCCTACAATGAGCAGTTCTTC; CDR3: CASSLRADSYNEQFF
V: TRBV12-3/TRBV12-4; J: TRBJ1-2; D: -; length: 13; size: many; DNA: TGTGCCAGCAGCTTCGGACAGAACTATGGCTACACCTTC; CDR3: CASSFGQNYGYTF
V: TRBV11-2; J: TRBJ2-1; D: TRBD2; length: 15; size: few; DNA: TGTGCCAGCAGCTTCACTAGCGGGAGCGGGGCGGAGCAGTTCTTC; CDR3: CASSFTSGSGAEQFF
V: TRBV29-1; J: TRBJ2-7; D: -; length: 13; size: few; DNA: TGCAGCGTCGAGGAGGCCCCTTCCTACGAGCAGTACTTC; CDR3: CSVEEAPSYEQYF
V: TRBV29-1; J: TRBJ2-5; D: -; length: 13; size: -; DNA: TGCAGCGTCCCGGCGGGGGCTAGCGGGACCCAGTACTTC; CDR3: CSVPAGASGTQYF
V: TRBV12-3/TRBV12-4; J: TRBJ2-3; D: TRBD1; length: 15; size: -; DNA: TGTGCCAGCAGTTTTGAACAGGGGCGCACAGATACGCAGTATTTT; CDR3: CASSFEQGRTDTQYF
V: TRBV5-4; J: TRBJ2-4; D: TRBD1; length: 15; size: many; DNA: TGTGCCAGCAGCCCGACAGGGGCGGCCAAAAACATTCAGTACTTC; CDR3: CASSPTGAAKNIQYF
V: TRBV11-2; J: TRBJ1-1; D: -; length: 16; size: -; DNA: TGTGCCAGCAGCTTAAGCCCCCCTCCTCGGGGCACTGAAGCTTTCTTT; CDR3: CASSLSPPPRGTEAFF
V: TRBV5-5; J: TRBJ2-5; D: TRBD2; length: 19; size: few; DNA: TGTGCCAGCAGCTTACAGTTAGCGGGGGGCCTCGGTCGGCGAGAGACCCAGTACTTC; CDR3: CASSLQLAGGLGRRETQYF
V: TRBV5-1; J: TRBJ2-7; D: TRBD2; length: 14; size: -; DNA: TGCGCCAGCAGCTCCGAGCGGGGTTCCTACGAGCAGTACTTC; CDR3: CASSSERGSYEQYF
V: TRBV10-3; J: TRBJ2-7; D: -; length: 13; size: -; DNA: TGTGCCATCGGCCGGGGGAGCTCCTACGAGCAGTACTTC; CDR3: CAIGRGSSYEQYF
V: TRBV2; J: TRBJ2-5; D: -; length: 16; size: -; DNA: TGTGCCAGCACCCCTCTAACCCACGGAGGCCAAGAGACCCAGTACTTC; CDR3: CASTPLTHGGQETQYF
V: TRBV6-5; J: TRBJ1-4; D: -; length: 13; size: -; DNA: TGTGCCAGCAGTTACTCCCGGGGGGAAAAACTGTTTTTT; CDR3: CASSYSRGEKLFF
V: TRBV5-5; J: TRBJ2-5; D: -; length: 11; size: few; DNA: TGTGCCAGCAGCTTGGAAACGGGCCAGTACTTC; CDR3: CASSLETGQYF
V: TRBV12-3/TRBV12-4; J: TRBJ1-2; D: TRBD1; length: 14; size: -; DNA: TGTGCCAGCAGCCCGGGACAGGGGCCGAGGGGCTACACCTTC; CDR3: CASSPGQGPRGYTF
V: TRBV10-3; J: TRBJ2-7; D: TRBD1; length: 13; size: -; DNA: TGTGCCATCAGTACGGGACAGTCCTACGAGCAGTACTTC; CDR3: CAISTGQSYEQYF